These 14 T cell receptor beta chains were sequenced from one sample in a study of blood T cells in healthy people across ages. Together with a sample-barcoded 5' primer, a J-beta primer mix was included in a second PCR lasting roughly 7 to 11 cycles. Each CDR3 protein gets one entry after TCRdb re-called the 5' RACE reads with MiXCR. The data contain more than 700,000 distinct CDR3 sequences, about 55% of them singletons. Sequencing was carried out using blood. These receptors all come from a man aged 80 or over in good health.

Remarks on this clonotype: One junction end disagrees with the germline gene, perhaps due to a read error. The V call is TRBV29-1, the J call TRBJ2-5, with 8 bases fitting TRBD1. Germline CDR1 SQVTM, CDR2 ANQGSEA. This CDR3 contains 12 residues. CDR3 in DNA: TGCTGCGTGCAGGGGGCCTGGGAGACCCAGTACTTC. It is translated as CCVQGAWETQYF.

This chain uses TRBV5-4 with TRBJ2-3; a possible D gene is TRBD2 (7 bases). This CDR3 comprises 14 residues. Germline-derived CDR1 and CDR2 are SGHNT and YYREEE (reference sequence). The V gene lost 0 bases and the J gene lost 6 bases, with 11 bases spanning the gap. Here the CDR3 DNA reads TGTGCCAGCAGCTTGGCCGGGGGGCGGGATACGCAGTATTTT. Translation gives CASSLAGGRDTQYF. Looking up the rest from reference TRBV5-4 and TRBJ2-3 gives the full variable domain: ETGVTQSPTHLIKTRGQQVTLRCSSQSGHNTVSWYQQALGQGPQFIFQYYREEENGRGNFPPRFSGLQFPNYSSELNVNALELDDSALYLCASSLAGGRDTQYFGPGTRLTVL.

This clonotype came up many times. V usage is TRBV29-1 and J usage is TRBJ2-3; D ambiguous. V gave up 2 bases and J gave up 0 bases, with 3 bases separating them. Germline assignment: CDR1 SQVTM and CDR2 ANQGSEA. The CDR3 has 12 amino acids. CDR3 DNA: TGCAGCGTTGAATCGAGCACAGATACGCAGTATTTT. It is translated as CSVESSTDTQYF.

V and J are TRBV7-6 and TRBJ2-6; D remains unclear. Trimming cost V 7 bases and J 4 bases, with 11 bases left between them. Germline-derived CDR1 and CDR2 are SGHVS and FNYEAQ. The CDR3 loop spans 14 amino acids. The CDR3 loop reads CASTPGPGANVLTF. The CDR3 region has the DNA TGTGCCAGCACCCCCGGGCCCGGGGCCAACGTCCTGACTTTC.

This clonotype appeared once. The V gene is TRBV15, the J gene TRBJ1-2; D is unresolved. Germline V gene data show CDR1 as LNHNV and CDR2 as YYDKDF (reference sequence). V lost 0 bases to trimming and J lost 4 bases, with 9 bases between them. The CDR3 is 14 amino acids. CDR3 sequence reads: CATSRDTAVYGYTF. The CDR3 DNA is TGTGCCACCAGCAGAGATACGGCAGTCTATGGCTACACCTTC.

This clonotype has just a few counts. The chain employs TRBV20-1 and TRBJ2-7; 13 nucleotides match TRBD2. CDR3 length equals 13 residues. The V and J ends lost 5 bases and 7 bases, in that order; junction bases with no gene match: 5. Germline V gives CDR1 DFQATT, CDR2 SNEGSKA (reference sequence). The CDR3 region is CSAGLAGVEEQYF. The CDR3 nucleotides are TGCAGTGCTGGACTAGCGGGAGTGGAGGAGCAGTACTTC.

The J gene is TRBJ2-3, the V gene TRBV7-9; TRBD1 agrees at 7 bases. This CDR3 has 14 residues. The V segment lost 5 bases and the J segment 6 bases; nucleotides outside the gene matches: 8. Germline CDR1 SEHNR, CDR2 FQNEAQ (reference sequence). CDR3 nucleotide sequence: TGTGCCAGCAGCACCGGACAGGTTGAGGATACGCAGTATTTT. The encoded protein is CASSTGQVEDTQYF.

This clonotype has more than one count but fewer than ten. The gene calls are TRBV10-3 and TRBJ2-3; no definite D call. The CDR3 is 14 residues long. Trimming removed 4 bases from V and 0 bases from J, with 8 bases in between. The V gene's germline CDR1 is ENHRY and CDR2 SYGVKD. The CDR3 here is CAISGVSSTDTQYF. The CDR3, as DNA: TGTGCCATCAGTGGGGTCTCAAGCACAGATACGCAGTATTTT.

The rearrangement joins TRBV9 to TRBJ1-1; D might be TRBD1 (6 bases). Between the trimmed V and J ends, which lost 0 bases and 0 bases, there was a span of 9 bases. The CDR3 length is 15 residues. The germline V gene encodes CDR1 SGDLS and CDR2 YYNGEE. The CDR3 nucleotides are TGTGCCAGCAGCGTAGGACAGGTTATGAACACTGAAGCTTTCTTT. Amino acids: CASSVGQVMNTEAFF.

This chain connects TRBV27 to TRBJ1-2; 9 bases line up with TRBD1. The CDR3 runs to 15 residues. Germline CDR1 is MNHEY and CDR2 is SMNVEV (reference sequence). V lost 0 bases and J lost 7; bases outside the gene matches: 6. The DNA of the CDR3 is TGTGCCAGCAGTTTATCGCCCGGACAGGGGTCTGGCTACACCTTC. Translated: CASSLSPGQGSGYTF.

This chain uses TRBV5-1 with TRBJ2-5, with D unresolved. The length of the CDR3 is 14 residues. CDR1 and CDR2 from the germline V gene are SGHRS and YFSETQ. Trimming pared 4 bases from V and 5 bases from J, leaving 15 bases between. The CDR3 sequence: CASSRGEFAETQYF. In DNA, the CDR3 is TGCGCCAGCAGCCGCGGAGAGTTCGCGGAGACCCAGTACTTC. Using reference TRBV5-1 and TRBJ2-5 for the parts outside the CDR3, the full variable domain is KAGVTQTPRYLIKTRGQQVTLSCSPISGHRSVSWYQQTPGQGLQFLFEYFSETQRNKGNFPGRFSGRQFSNSRSEMNVSTLELGDSALYLCASSRGEFAETQYFGPGTRLLVL.

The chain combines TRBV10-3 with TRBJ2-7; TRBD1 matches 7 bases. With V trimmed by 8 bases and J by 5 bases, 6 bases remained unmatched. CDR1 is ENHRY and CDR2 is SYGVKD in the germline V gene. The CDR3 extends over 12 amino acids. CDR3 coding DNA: TGTGCCATCTCGACAGGGACAGACGAGCAGTACTTC. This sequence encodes CAISTGTDEQYF.

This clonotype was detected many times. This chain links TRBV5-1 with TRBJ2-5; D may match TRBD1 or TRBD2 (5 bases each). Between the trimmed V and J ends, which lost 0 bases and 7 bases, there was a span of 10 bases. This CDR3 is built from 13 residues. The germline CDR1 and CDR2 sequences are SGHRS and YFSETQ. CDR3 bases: TGCGCCAGCAGCTTGGTTTCTGGGGGGACCCAGTACTTC. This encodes CASSLVSGGTQYF.

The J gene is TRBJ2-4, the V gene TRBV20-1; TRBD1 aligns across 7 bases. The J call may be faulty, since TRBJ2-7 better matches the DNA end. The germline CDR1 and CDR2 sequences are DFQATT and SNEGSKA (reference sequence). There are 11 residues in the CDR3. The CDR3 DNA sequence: TGCAGTGGAGAGGGACAGACCGAGCAGTACTTC. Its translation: CSGEGQTEQYF.